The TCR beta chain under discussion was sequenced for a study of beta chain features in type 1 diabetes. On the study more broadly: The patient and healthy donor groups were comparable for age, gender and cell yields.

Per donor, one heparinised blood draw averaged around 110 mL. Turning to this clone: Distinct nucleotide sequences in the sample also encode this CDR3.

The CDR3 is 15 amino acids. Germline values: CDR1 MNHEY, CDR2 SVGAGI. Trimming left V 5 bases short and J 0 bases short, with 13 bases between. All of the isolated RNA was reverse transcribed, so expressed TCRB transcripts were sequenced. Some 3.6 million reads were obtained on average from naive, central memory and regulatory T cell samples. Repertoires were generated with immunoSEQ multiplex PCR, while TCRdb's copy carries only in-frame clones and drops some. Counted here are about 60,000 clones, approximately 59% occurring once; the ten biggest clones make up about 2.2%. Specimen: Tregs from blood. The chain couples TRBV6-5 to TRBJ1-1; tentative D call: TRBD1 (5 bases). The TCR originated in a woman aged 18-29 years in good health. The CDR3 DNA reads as TGTGCCAGCAGTCTGGCAGGGAACATGAACACTGAAGCTTTCTTT. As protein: CASSLAGNMNTEAFF.